The clone carrying this T cell receptor (beta chain) was seen repeatedly, ten times or more. This entry is derived from a study of CD8 T cells in ankylosing spondylitis. TCRdb re-analysed the 5' RACE reads in MiXCR, keeping a single row per CDR3 protein. The sample has 30,000 to 40,000 distinct CDR3 sequences, less than 4% seen once; the top ten hold under 3.5%. V lost 5 bases to trimming and J lost 3 bases, with 14 bases between them. Germline V gene sequence: CDR1 SGDLS, CDR2 YYNGEE. This CDR3 region has 15 residues. Sequencing input: blood, either unsorted or a sorted T cell fraction (not recorded which). This TCR was recovered from a male donor with ankylosing spondylitis or in good health (not recorded which). This rearrangement joins TRBV9 to TRBJ2-2, with a weak D call TRBD2 (6 bases). CDR3 residues: CASRSRERDTGELFF. As DNA, the CDR3 is TGTGCCAGCAGGAGTCGGGAGCGGGACACCGGGGAGCTGTTTTTT.